This T cell receptor beta chain was sequenced in a study of PD-L1 blockade in urothelial cancer. Study at large: Blood samples contained a median 141,255 T cells.

Time point of the sample: peripheral blood 6 weeks after treatment start. This clone was counted a few times. Profiling relied on immunoSEQ multiplex PCR, and the TCRdb table lists in-frame clones only, not all of them. The sample comprises 100,000 to 150,000 clones, roughly 82% of which are singletons, and about 2.4% rests with the top ten. Sequencing was performed on PBMCs, taken around atezolizumab (anti-PD-L1) treatment. The TCR originated in a man in his forties or fifties with urothelial cancer.

CDR3: CASSPGYNEQFF. The CDR3 DNA is TGTGCCAGCAGTCCAGGGTATAATGAGCAGTTCTTC. The V call is TRBV6-5, the J call TRBJ2-1, with D perhaps TRBD1 (5 bases). In germline, CDR1 is MNHEY, CDR2 SVGAGI. Trimming took off 5 bases at V and 7 bases at J, with 9 bases between the two ends. The CDR3 covers 12 residues.